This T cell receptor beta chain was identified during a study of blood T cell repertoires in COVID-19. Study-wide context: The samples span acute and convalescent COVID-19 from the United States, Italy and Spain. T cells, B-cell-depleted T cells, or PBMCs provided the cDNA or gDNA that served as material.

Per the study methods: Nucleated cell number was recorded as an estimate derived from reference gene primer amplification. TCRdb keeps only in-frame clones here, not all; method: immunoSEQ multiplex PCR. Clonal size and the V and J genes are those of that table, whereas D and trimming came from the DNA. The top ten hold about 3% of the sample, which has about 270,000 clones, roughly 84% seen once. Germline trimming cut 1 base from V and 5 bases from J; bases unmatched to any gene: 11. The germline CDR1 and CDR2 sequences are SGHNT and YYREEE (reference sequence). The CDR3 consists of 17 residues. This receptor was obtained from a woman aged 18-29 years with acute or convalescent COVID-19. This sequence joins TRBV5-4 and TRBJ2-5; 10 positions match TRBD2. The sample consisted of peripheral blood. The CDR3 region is CASSLIRLAGDWETQYF. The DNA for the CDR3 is TGTGCCAGCAGCTTGATCCGGCTAGCGGGAGATTGGGAGACCCAGTACTTC. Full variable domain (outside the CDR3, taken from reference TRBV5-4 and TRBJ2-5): ETGVTQSPTHLIKTRGQQVTLRCSSQSGHNTVSWYQQALGQGPQFIFQYYREEENGRGNFPPRFSGLQFPNYSSELNVNALELDDSALYLCASSLIRLAGDWETQYFGPGTRLLVL.